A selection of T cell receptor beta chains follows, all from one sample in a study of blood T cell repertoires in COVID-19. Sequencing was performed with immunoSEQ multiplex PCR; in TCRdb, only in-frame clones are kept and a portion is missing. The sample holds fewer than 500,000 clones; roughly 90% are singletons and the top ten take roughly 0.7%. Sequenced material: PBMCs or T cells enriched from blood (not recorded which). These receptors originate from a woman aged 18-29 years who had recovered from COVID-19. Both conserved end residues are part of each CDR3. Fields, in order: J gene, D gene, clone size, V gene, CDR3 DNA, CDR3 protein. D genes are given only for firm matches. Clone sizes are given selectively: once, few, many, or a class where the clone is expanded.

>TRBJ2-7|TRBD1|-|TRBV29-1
TGCAGCGTTGCCCCGGGACAGGACTCCTACGAGCAGTACTTC
CSVAPGQDSYEQYF
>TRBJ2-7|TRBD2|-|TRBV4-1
TGCGCCAGCAGCCCTTTTGCTAGCGGGGGGGACGAGCAGTACTTC
CASSPFASGGDEQYF
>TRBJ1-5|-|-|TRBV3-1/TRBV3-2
TGTGCCAGCAGCCAAGAGGGGGGGGGAAGCAATCAGCCCCAGCATTTT
CASSQEGGGSNQPQHF
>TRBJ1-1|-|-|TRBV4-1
TGCGCCAGCAGCCAGCCTAGATGGATGAACACTGAAGCTTTCTTT
CASSQPRWMNTEAFF
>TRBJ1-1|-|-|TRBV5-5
TGTGCCAGCAGCTTACTTTTGGGGAGGAACACTGAAGCTTTCTTT
CASSLLLGRNTEAFF
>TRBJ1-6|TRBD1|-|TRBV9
TGTGCCAGCAGCGCCGGGACAGGGGTTGCAAATTCACCCCTCCACTTT
CASSAGTGVANSPLHF
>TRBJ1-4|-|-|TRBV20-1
TGCAGTGCTAGTTTTGGGGGGAATGAAAAACTGTTTTTT
CSASFGGNEKLFF
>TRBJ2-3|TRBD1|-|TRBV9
TGTGCCAGCAGCACGGGCCCGACAGGGGGCGGGGATACGCAGTATTTT
CASSTGPTGGGDTQYF
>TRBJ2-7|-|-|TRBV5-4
TGTGCCAGCAGCTTCGACAGCCTATCCTACGAGCAGTACTTC
CASSFDSLSYEQYF
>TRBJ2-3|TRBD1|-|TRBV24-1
TGTGGGACAGGGAACACAGATACGCAGTATTTT
CGTGNTDTQYF
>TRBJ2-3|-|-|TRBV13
TGTGCCAGCAGCCCTTCGGACACAAATACGCAGTATTTT
CASSPSDTNTQYF
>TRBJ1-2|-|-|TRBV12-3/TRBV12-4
TGTGCCAGCAGTTTCGGTCCGGTCTATGGCTACACCTTC
CASSFGPVYGYTF
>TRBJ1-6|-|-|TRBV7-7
TGTGCTAGCATCGAAGAGGGAGCGCCAAGGCACTCACCCCTCCACTTT
CASIEEGAPRHSPLHF
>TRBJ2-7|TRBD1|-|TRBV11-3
TGTGCCAGCAGGGTCCTAAGGGACAGGGGGCGCCACGAGCAGTACTTC
CASRVLRDRGRHEQYF
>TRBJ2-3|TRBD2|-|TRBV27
TGTGCCAGCAGTTTTGAAGGAGCGGGGGCCGAGATAGGCACAGATACGCAGTATTTT
CASSFEGAGAEIGTDTQYF
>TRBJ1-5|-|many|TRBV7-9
TGTGCCAGCAGCTTATCAGGGGAGGGTCAGCCCCAGCATTTT
CASSLSGEGQPQHF
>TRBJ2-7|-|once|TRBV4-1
TGCGCCAGCAGCCAAGTCCTAGGACAGAACTACGAGCAGTACTTC
CASSQVLGQNYEQYF
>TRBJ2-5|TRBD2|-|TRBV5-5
TGTGCCAGCAGCTTGAGACTAGCGGGGGTCCGACGAGAGACCCAGTACTTC
CASSLRLAGVRRETQYF
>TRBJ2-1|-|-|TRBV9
TGTGCCAGCAGCGTAGGCCCTCGACTAGACAATGAGCAGTTCTTC
CASSVGPRLDNEQFF
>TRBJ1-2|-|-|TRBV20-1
TGCAGTGATGACAGCTGCTATGGCTACACCTTC
CSDDSCYGYTF
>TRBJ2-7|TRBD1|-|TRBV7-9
TGTGCCAGCAGCTTGAGGGACAGGACCTACGAGCAGTACTTC
CASSLRDRTYEQYF
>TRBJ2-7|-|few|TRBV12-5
TGTGCTAGTGCAGGGACCTACGAGCAGTACTTC
CASAGTYEQYF